This TCR beta chain is drawn from a study of blood T cell repertoires in COVID-19. Study context: Italy, Spain and the United States were the sources of the convalescent and acute COVID-19 samples. From T cells, B-cell-depleted T cells, or PBMCs came the material, which was cDNA or gDNA.

CDR3 length equals 16 residues. The germline CDR1 and CDR2 sequences are MDHEN and SYDVKM. Trimming took 1 base from V and 4 from J; bases not matched to a gene: 6. Authors' methods: Estimation of nucleated cell counts was performed using reference gene primer amplification. Profiled with immunoSEQ multiplex PCR; TCRdb holds only in-frame clones, not every one. Clone size and V and J calls were adopted from that table, with D and trimming inferred from the DNA. The sample includes some 340,000 clones, 85% of them seen just once. This sequence was found in a young woman with acute or convalescent COVID-19. This chain joins TRBV28 and TRBJ2-1, with TRBD2 matching over 8 bases. The sample taken for sequencing was peripheral blood. In DNA, the CDR3 is TGTGCCAGCAGTTTATCGGGCGCGGGAGGATACAATGAGCAGTTCTTC. Translating it yields CASSLSGAGGYNEQFF.